The 8 T cell receptor beta chains reported below all come from one sample, sequenced in a study of T cell clones after liver transplantation. This table comes from immunoSEQ multiplex PCR, and its TCRdb copy is limited to in-frame clones, with some not included. The sample holds about 74,000 clones; roughly 80% are singletons and the top ten take approximately 0.55%. Material: CD4+ T cells from blood, obtained before liver transplant. The receptors here all came from a human donor who received a liver transplant.

A single count supports this clone. V is TRBV28 and J is TRBJ2-7, with 10 nucleotides matching TRBD1. There are 14 residues in the CDR3. Germline CDR1 and CDR2: MDHEN and SYDVKM. Germline trimming cut 5 bases from V and 2 bases from J; bases unmatched to any gene: 3. The CDR3 DNA is TGTGCCAGCAGTCTGACAGGGGGCACCTACGAGCAGTACTTC. This encodes CASSLTGGTYEQYF.

The chain combines TRBV28 with TRBJ2-2; 7 bases agree with TRBD1. This CDR3 is built from 16 residues. Germline loops: CDR1 MDHEN, CDR2 SYDVKM. After removal of 6 bases from V and 6 bases from J, the junction contained 13 bases not matched to a gene. Here the CDR3 reads CASSPLGQLSPGELFF. DNA for the CDR3: TGTGCCAGCAGCCCATTGGGACAGTTATCCCCCGGGGAGCTGTTTTTT.

The V call is TRBV7-6, the J call TRBJ2-5; no reliable D call. The length of the CDR3 is 13 residues. Germline CDR1 is SGHVS and CDR2 is FNYEAQ. With 4 bases removed from V and 5 bases from J, the gap between germline ends came to 11 bases. CDR3 region: CASSSLVRETQYF. CDR3 nucleotides: TGTGCCAGCAGCTCCCTCGTGCGTGAGACCCAGTACTTC.

This chain uses TRBV19 with TRBJ2-3, with 12 bases aligning to TRBD2. The CDR3 totals 18 residues. From germline, CDR1 is LNHDA and CDR2 SQIVND (reference sequence). Trimming cost V 4 bases and J 6 bases; bases outside gene matches: 14. CDR3 in amino acids: CASSKGLAGGFDFDTQYF. CDR3 in DNA: TGTGCCAGTAGTAAGGGACTAGCGGGTGGTTTTGATTTCGATACGCAGTATTTT.

The J gene is TRBJ2-2, the V gene TRBV18, with TRBD1 identical over 8 bases. J was trimmed by 2 bases and V by 3 bases; bases with no gene match: 8. The CDR3 runs 17 residues. The germline V gene encodes CDR1 KGHSH and CDR2 LQKENI. CDR3 DNA: TGTGCCAGCTCACCTCAAGACAGGGGTCACAACACCGGGGAGCTGTTTTTT. Translating it yields CASSPQDRGHNTGELFF.

J is TRBJ2-3 and V is TRBV5-1; the match to TRBD1 covers 7 bases. J was trimmed by 4 bases and V by 0 bases; bases with no gene match: 2. Per the germline V gene, CDR1 is SGHRS and CDR2 is YFSETQ. This CDR3 has 14 amino acids. The CDR3 here is CASSLGGGPDTQYF. The CDR3, as DNA: TGCGCCAGCAGCTTGGGAGGGGGCCCAGATACGCAGTATTTT. The whole variable domain, remainder taken from reference TRBV5-1 and TRBJ2-3, is KAGVTQTPRYLIKTRGQQVTLSCSPISGHRSVSWYQQTPGQGLQFLFEYFSETQRNKGNFPGRFSGRQFSNSRSEMNVSTLELGDSALYLCASSLGGGPDTQYFGPGTRLTVL.

The V call is TRBV27, the J call TRBJ1-1; D is unresolved. The V and J ends lost 3 bases and 1 base respectively, with 6 bases between them. Looked up from germline, CDR1 is MNHEY and CDR2 is SMNVEV (reference sequence). The CDR3 is 13 residues long. CDR3 amino acids: CASSFLENTEAFF. In nucleotides, the CDR3 is TGTGCCAGCAGTTTTCTCGAGAACACTGAAGCTTTCTTT.

The chain combines TRBV5-4 with TRBJ1-1, with a weak D call TRBD1 (5 bases). Germline assignment: CDR1 SGHNT and CDR2 YYREEE (reference sequence). Trimming removed 0 bases from V and 5 bases from J, with 8 bases in between. This CDR3 comprises 13 residues. The CDR3 loop reads CASSLGGGTEAFF. In DNA form, the CDR3 reads TGTGCCAGCAGCTTGGGGGGGGGAACTGAAGCTTTCTTT.